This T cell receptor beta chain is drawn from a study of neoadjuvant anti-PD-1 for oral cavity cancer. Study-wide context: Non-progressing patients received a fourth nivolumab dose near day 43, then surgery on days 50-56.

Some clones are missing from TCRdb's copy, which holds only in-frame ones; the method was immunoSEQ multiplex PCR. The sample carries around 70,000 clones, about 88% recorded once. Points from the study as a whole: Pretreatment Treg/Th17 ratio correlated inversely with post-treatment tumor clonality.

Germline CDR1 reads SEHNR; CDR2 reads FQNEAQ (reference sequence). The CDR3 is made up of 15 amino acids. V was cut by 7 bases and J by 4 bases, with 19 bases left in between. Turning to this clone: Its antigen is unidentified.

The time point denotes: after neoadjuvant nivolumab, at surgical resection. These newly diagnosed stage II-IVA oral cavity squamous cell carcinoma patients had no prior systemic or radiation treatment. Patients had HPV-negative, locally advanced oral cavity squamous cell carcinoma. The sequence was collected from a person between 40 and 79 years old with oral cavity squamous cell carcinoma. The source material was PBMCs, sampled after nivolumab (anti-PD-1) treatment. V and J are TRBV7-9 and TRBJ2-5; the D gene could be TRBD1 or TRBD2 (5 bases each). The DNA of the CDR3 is TGTGCCAGCACTCTGGGGGACCCGGTGGGAGAGACCCAGTACTTC. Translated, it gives CASTLGDPVGETQYF.